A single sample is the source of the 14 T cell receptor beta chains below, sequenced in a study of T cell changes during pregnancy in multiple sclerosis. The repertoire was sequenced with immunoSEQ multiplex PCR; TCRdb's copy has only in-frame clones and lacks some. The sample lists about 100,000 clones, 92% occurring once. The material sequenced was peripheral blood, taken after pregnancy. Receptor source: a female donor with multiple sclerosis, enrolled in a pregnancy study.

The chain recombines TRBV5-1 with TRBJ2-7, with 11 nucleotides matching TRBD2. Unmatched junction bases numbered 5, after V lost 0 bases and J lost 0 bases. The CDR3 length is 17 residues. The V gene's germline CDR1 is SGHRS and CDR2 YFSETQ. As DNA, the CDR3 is TGCGCCAGCAGCTTGGAAGCTAGCGGGGGGAACTCCTACGAGCAGTACTTC. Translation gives CASSLEASGGNSYEQYF.

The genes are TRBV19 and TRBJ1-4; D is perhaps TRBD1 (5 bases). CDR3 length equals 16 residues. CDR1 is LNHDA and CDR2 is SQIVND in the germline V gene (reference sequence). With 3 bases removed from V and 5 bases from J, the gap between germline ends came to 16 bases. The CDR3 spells CASSIPTTALNEKLFF. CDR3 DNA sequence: TGTGCCAGTAGTATCCCAACGACAGCCTTGAATGAAAAACTGTTTTTT.

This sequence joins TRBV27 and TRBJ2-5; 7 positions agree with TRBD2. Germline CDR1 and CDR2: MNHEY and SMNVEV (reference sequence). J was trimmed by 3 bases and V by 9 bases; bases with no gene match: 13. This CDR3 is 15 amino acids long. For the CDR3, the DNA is TGTGCCAGACCTGTCTGTGCGGGGGTAAAAGAGACCCAGTACTTC. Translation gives CARPVCAGVKETQYF.

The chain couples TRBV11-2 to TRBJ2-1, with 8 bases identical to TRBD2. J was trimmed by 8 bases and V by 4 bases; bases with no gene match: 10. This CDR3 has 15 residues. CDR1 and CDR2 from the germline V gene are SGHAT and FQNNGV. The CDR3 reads CASSSPGLGFYEQFF. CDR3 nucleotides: TGTGCCAGCAGCTCACCGGGACTAGGTTTCTATGAGCAGTTCTTC.

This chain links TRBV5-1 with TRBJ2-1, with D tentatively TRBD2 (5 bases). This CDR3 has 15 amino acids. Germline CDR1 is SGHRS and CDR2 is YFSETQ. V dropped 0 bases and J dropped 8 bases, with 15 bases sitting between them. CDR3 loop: CASSLGPTSFDEQFF. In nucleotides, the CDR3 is TGCGCCAGCAGCTTGGGCCCTACTAGTTTCGATGAGCAGTTCTTC.

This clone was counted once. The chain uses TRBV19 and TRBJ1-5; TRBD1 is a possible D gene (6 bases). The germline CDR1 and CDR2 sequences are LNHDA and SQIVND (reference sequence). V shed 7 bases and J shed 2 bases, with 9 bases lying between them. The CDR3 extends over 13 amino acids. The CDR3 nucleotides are TGTGCCAGTACCAAGGGGGGCAATCAGCCCCAGCATTTT. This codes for CASTKGGNQPQHF.

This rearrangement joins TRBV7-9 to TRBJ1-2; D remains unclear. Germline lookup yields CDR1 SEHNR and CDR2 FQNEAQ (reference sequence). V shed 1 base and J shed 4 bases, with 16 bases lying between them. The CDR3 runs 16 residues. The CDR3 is CASSLVGTVPGYGYTF. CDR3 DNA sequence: TGTGCCAGCAGCTTAGTAGGCACGGTGCCGGGCTATGGCTACACCTTC.

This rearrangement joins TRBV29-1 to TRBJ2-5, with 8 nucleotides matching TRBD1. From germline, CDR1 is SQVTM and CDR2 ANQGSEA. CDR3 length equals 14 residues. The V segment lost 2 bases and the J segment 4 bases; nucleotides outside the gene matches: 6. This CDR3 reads CSVERIQGGETQYF. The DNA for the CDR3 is TGCAGCGTTGAAAGGATACAGGGGGGAGAGACCCAGTACTTC.

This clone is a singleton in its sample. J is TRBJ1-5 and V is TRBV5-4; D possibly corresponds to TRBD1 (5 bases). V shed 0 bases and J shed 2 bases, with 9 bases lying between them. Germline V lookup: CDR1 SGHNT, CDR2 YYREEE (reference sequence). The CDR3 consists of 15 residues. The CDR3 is CASSLAGGGNQPQHF. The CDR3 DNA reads TGTGCCAGCAGCTTGGCCGGAGGGGGCAATCAGCCCCAGCATTTT.

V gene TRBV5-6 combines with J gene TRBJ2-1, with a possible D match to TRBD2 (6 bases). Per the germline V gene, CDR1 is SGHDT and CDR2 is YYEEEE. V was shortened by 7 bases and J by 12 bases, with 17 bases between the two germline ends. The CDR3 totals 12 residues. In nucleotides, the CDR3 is TGTGCCAGCGGAGGGACTGGGCCAGGGCAGTTCTTC. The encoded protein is CASGGTGPGQFF.

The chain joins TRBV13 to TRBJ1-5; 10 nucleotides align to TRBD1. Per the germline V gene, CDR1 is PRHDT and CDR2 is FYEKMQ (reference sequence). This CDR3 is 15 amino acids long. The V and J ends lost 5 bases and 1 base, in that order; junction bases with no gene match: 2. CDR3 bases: TGTGCCAGCAGCCTGGGACAGGGGAGCAATCAGCCCCAGCATTTT. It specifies CASSLGQGSNQPQHF.

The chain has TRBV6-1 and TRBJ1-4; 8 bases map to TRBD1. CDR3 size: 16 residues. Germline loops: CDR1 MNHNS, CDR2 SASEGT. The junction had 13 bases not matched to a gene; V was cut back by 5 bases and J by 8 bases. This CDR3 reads CASSQDRGWDLEKLFF. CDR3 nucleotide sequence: TGTGCCAGCAGTCAAGACAGGGGATGGGATCTCGAAAAACTGTTTTTT.

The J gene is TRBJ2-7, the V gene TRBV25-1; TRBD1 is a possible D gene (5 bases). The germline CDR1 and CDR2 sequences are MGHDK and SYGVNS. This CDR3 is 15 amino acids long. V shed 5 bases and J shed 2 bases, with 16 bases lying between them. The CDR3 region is CASSSIGAGAYEQYF. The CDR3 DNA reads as TGTGCCAGCAGTTCTATAGGGGCAGGAGCCTACGAGCAGTACTTC.

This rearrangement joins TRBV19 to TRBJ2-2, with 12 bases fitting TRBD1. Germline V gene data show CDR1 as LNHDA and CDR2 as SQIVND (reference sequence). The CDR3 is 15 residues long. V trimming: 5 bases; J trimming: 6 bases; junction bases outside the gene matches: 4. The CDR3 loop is CASSGTGGLSGELFF. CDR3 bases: TGTGCCAGTAGTGGGACAGGGGGCCTATCCGGGGAGCTGTTTTTT.